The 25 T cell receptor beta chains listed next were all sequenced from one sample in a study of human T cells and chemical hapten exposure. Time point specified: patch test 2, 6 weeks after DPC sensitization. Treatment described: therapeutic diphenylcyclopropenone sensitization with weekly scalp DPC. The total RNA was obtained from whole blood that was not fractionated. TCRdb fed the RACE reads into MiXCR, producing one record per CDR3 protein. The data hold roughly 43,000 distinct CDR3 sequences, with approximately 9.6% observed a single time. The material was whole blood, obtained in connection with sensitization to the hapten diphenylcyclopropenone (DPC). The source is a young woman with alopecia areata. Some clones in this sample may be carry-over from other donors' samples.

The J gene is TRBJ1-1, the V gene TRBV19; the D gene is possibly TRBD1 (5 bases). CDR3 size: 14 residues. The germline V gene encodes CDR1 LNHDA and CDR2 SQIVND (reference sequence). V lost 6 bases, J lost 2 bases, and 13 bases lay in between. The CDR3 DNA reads TGTGCCAGTAGGAAAGGGGTGGCCAACACTGAAGCTTTCTTT. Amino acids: CASRKGVANTEAFF.

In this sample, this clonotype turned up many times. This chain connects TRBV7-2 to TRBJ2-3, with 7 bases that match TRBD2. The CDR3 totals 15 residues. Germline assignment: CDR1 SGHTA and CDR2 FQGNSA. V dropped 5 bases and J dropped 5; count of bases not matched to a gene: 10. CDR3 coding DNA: TGTGCCAGCAGCCCCACGCGAGCGGGGTTAGATACGCAGTATTTT. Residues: CASSPTRAGLDTQYF.

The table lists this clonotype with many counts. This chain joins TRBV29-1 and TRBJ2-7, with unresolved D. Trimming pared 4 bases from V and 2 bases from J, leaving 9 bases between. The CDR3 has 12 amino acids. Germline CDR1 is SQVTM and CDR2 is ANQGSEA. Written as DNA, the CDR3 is TGCAGCGTTGTTGAGAAGACCTACGAGCAGTACTTC. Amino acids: CSVVEKTYEQYF.

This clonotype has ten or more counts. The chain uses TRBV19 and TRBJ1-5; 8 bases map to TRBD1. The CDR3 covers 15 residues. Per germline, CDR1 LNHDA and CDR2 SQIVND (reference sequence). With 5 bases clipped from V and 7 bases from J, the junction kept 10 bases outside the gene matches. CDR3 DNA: TGTGCCAGTAGTCAGGGAGGGACAGGCAGCCAGCCCCAGCATTTT. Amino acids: CASSQGGTGSQPQHF.

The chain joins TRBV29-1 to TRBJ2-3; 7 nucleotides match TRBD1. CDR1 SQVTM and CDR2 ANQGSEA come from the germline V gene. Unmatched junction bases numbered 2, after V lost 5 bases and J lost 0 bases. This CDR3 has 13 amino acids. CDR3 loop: CSVPGQSTDTQYF. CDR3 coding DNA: TGCAGCGTTCCGGGACAGAGCACAGATACGCAGTATTTT.

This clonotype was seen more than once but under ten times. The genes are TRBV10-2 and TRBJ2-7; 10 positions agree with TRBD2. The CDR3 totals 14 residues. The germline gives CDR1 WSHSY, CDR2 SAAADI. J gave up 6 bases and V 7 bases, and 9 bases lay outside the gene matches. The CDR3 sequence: CASTPLAGSSEQYF. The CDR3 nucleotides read TGCGCCAGCACCCCACTAGCGGGGTCGTCCGAGCAGTACTTC.

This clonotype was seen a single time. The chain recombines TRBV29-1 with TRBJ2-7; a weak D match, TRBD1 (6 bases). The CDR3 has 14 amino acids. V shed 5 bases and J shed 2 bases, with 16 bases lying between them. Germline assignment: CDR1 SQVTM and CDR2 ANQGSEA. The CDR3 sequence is CSVSLMDRTYEQYF. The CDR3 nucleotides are TGCAGCGTTTCCCTTATGGACAGAACCTACGAGCAGTACTTC.

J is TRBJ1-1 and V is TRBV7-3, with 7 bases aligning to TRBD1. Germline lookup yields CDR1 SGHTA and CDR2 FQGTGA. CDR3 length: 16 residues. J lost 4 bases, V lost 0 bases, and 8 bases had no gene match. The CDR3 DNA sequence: TGTGCCAGCAGCTTAACGGCTAGGGGGCAGGCCACTGAAGCTTTCTTT. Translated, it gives CASSLTARGQATEAFF. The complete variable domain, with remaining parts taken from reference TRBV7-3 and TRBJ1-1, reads GAGVSQTPSNKVTEKGKYVELRCDPISGHTALYWYRQSLGQGPEFLIYFQGTGAADDSGLPNDRFFAVRPEGSVSTLKIQRTERGDSAVYLCASSLTARGQATEAFFGQGTRLTVV.

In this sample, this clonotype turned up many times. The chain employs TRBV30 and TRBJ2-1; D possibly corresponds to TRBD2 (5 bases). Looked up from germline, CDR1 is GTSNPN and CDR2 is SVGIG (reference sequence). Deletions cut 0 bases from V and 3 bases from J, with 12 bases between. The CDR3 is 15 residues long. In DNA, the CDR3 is TGTGCCTGGAGTGTAGCAGCGGTCGACTACAATGAGCAGTTCTTC. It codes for CAWSVAAVDYNEQFF.

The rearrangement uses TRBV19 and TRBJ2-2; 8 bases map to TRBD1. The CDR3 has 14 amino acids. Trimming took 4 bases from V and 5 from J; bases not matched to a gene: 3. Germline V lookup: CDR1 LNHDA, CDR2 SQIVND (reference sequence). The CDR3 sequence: CASSKGQGTGELFF. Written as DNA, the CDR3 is TGTGCCAGTAGTAAAGGACAGGGAACCGGGGAGCTGTTTTTT.

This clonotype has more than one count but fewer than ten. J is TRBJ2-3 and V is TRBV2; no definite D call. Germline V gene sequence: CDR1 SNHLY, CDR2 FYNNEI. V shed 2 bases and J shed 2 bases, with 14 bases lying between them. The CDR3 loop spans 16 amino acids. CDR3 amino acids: CASSESSGPATDTQYF. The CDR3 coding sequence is TGTGCCAGCAGTGAATCTTCGGGCCCTGCCACAGATACGCAGTATTTT.

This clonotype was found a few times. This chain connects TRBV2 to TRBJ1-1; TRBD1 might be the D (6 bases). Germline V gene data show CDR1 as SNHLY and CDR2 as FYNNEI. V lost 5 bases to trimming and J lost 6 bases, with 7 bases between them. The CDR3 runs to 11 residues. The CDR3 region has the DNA TGTGCCAGCAGTAGGACAGCTGAAGCTTTCTTT. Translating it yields CASSRTAEAFF. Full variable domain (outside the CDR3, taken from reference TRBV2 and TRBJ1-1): EPEVTQTPSHQVTQMGQEVILRCVPISNHLYFYWYRQILGQKVEFLVSFYNNEISEKSEIFDDQFSVERPDGSNFTLKIRSTKLEDSAMYFCASSRTAEAFFGQGTRLTVV.

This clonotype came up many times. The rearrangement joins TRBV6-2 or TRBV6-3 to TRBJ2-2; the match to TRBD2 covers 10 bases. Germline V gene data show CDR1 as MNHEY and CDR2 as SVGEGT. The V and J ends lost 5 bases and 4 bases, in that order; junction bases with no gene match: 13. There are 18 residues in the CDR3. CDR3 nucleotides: TGTGCCAGCAGTACCCCAGGAGCGGGGGGGCTCGGCACCGGGGAGCTGTTTTTT. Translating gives CASSTPGAGGLGTGELFF.

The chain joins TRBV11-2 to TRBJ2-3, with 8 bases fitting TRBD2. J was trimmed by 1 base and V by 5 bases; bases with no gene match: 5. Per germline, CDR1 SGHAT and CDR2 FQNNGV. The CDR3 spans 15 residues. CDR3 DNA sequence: TGTGCCAGCAGCCCGTGGCGGGGGGGCACAGATACGCAGTATTTT. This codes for CASSPWRGGTDTQYF.

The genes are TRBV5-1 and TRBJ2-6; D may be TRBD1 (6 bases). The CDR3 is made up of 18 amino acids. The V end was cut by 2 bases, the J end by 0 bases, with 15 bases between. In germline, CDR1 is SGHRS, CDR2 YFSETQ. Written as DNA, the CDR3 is TGCGCCAGCAGCTTCGCTGGGACACCGATCTCTGGGGCCAACGTCCTGACTTTC. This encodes CASSFAGTPISGANVLTF.

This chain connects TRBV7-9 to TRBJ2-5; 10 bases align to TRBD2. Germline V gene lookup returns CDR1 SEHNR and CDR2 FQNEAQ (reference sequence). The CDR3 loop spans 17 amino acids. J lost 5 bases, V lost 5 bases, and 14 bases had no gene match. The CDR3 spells CASSTTRAGGPSETQYF. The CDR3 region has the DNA TGTGCCAGCAGCACCACTAGAGCGGGGGGGCCATCGGAGACCCAGTACTTC. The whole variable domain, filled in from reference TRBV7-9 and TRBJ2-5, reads DTGVSQNPRHKITKRGQNVTFRCDPISEHNRLYWYRQTLGQGPEFLTYFQNEAQLEKSRLLSDRFSAERPKGSFSTLEIQRTEQGDSAMYLCASSTTRAGGPSETQYFGPGTRLLVL.

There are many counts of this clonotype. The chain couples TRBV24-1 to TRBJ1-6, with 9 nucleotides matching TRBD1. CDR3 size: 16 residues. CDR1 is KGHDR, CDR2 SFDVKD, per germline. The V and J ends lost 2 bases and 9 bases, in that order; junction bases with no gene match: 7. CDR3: CATSDSRTGAGSPLHF. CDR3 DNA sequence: TGTGCCACCAGTGATTCCCGGACAGGGGCGGGTTCACCCCTCCACTTT.

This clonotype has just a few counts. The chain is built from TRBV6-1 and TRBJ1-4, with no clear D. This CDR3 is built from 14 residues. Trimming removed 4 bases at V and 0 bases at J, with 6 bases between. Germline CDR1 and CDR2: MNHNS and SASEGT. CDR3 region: CASSGQATNEKLFF. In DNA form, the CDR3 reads TGTGCCAGCAGTGGACAAGCAACTAATGAAAAACTGTTTTTT.

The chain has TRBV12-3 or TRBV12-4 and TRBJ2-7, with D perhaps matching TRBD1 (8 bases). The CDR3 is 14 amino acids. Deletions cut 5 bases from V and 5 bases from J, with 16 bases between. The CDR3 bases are TGTGCCAGCAGTAGCGGGGCAGGGGGCCACGAGCAGTACTTC. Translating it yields CASSSGAGGHEQYF.

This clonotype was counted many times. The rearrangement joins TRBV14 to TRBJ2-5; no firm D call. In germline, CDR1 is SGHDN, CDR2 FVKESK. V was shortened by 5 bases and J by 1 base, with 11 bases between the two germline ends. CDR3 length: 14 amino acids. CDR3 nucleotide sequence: TGTGCCAGCAGCTTAAATAGAGCCCAAGAGACCCAGTACTTC. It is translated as CASSLNRAQETQYF. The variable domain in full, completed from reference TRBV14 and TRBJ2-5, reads EAGVTQFPSHSVIEKGQTVTLRCDPISGHDNLYWYRRVMGKEIKFLLHFVKESKQDESGMPNNRFLAERTGGTYSTLKVQPAELEDSGVYFCASSLNRAQETQYFGPGTRLLVL.

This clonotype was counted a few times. CDR3 nucleotide sequence: TGCGCCAGCAGCCTTTCCCGGAGAAACACAGATACGCAGTATTTT. It yields the protein CASSLSRRNTDTQYF. J is TRBJ2-3 and V is TRBV5-1, with D unresolved. CDR1 is SGHRS and CDR2 is YFSETQ in the germline V gene. CDR3 size: 15 residues. The V and J ends lost 4 bases and 2 bases respectively, with 14 bases between them.

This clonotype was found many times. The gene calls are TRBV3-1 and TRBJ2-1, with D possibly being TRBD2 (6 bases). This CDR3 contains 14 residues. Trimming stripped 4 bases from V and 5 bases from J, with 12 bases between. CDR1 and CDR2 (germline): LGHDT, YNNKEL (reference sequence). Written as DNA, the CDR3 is TGTGCCAGCAGCCCCGGGACTTTTAACAATGAGCAGTTCTTC. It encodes CASSPGTFNNEQFF.

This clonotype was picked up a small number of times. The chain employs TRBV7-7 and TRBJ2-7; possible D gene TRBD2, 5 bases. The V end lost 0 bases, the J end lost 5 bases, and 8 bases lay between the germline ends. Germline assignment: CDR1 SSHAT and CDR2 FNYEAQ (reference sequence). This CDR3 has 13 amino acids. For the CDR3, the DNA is TGTGCCAGCAGCTTAGCGTGGAGGAACGAGCAGTACTTC. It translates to CASSLAWRNEQYF.

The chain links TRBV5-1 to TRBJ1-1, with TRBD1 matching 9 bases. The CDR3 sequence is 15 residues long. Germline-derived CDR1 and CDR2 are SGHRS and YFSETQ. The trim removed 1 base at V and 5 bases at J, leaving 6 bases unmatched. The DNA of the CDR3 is TGCGCCAGCAGCTTGCCGGGACAGGGAGGAACTGAAGCTTTCTTT. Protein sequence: CASSLPGQGGTEAFF.

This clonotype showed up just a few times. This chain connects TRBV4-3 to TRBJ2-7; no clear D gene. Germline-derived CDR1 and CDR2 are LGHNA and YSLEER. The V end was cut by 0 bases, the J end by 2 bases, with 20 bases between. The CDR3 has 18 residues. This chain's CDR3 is CASSQDTLSTVGTYEQYF. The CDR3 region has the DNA TGCGCCAGCAGCCAAGATACCCTGTCCACCGTGGGCACCTACGAGCAGTACTTC.